The source of this T cell receptor beta chain is a study of T cell clonotyping in hematopoietic cell transplantation. Produced via immunoSEQ multiplex PCR; TCRdb's table is partial and in-frame only. The sample lists more than 4,500 clones, approximately 91% occurring once. Per the germline V gene, CDR1 is WNHNN and CDR2 is SYGVQD (reference sequence). The CDR3 consists of 15 residues. The ends were cut back, 10 bases at V and 10 bases at J, with 28 bases in the middle. The genes are TRBV10-1 and TRBJ1-1, with D perhaps matching TRBD1 (5 bases). This clonotype originated in a female patient aged 50-59 years who had an allogeneic stem cell transplant from a related donor, so the T cells may come from the graft donor. Some clones in this sample may be carry-over from other donors' samples. The starting material was peripheral blood mononuclear cells, obtained 100 days after allogeneic stem cell transplant. The CDR3 protein is CANRGHRRSPGGAFF. The DNA for the CDR3 is TGCGCCAACCGAGGGCACAGGCGATCTCCCGGGGGAGCTTTCTTT.